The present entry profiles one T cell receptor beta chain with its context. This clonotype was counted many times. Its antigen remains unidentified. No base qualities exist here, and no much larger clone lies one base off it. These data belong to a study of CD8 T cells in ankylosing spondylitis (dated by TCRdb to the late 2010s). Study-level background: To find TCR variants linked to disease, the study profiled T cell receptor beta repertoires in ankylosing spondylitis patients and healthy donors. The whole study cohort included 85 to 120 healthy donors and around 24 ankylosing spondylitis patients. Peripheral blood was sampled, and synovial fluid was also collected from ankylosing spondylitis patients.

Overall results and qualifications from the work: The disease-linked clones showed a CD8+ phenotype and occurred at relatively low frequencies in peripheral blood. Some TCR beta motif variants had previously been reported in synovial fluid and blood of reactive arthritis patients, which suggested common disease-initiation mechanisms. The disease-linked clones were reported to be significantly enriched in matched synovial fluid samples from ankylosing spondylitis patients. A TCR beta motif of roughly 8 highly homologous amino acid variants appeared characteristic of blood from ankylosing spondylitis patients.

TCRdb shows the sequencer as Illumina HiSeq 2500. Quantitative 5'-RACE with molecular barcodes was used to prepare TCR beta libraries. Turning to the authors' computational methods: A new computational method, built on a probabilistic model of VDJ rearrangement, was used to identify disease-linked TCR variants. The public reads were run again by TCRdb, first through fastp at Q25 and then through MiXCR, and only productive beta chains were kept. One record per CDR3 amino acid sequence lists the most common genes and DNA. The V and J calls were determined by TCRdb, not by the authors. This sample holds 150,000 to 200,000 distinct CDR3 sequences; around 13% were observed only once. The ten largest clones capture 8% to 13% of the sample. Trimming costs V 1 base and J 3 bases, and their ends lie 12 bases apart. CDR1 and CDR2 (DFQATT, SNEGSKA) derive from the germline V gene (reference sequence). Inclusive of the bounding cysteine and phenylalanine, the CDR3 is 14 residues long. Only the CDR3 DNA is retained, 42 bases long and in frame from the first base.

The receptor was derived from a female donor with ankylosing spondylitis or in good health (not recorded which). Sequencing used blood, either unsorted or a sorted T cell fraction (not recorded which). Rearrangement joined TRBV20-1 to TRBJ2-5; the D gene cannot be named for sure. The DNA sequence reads TGCAGTGCTAGAGTGAAGAGGACGGAAGAGACCCAGTACTTC. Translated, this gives CSARVKRTEETQYF.